A single sample is the source of the 15 T cell receptor beta chains below, sequenced in a study of blood T cell repertoires in COVID-19. Libraries were prepared by immunoSEQ multiplex PCR; TCRdb keeps only in-frame clonotypes and omits some of them. The sample carries a few hundred thousand clones, roughly 80% recorded once. Sequenced sample: peripheral blood. The origin of the receptors is a human donor in a cohort sampled during active COVID-19.

This clone was seen a few times. The CDR3 DNA follows: TGCGCCAGCACTACGGTCGTCTCCTACGAGCAGTACTTC. Protein product: CASTTVVSYEQYF. The chain carries TRBV10-2 and TRBJ2-7, with D unclear. The CDR3 length is 13 residues. The germline V gene has CDR1 WSHSY and CDR2 SAAADI. V dropped 7 bases and J dropped 0 bases, with 10 bases sitting between them.

The chain joins TRBV11-3 to TRBJ2-1; D call uncertain. The CDR3 has 14 residues. Looked up from germline, CDR1 is SGHNT and CDR2 is YENEEA. V lost 5 bases to trimming and J lost 3 bases, with 11 bases between them. CDR3 sequence (DNA): TGTGCCAGCAGCCCCCTAGGAAACTACAATGAGCAGTTCTTC. This gives the protein CASSPLGNYNEQFF.

V usage is TRBV4-3 and J usage is TRBJ2-6; unclear D gene. The CDR3 has 15 residues. Deletions cut 3 bases from V and 0 bases from J, with 6 bases between. Germline assignment: CDR1 LGHNA and CDR2 YSLEER. CDR3 DNA: TGCGCCAGCAGCCAGTCCCGCTCTGGGGCCAACGTCCTGACTTTC. Translating it yields CASSQSRSGANVLTF.

The genes are TRBV10-3 and TRBJ2-7, with 8 bases lining up with TRBD2. The CDR3 is 14 amino acids. V lost 5 bases and J lost 5; bases outside the gene matches: 8. Germline V gene data show CDR1 as ENHRY and CDR2 as SYGVKD. This CDR3 reads CAISRAGDNDEQYF. In DNA, the CDR3 is TGTGCCATCAGTCGAGCGGGAGATAACGACGAGCAGTACTTC.

The V gene is TRBV6-2 or TRBV6-3, the J gene TRBJ1-2; D perhaps matches TRBD1 (5 bases). The germline CDR1 and CDR2 sequences are MNHEY and SVGEGT. CDR3 length: 14 amino acids. The V and J ends lost 7 bases and 0 bases respectively, with 12 bases between them. CDR3 sequence: CASNPGGANYGYTF. DNA of the CDR3: TGTGCCAGCAACCCCGGGGGAGCTAACTATGGCTACACCTTC.

The chain has TRBV29-1 and TRBJ1-2; the D gene is possibly TRBD1 (6 bases). The CDR3 runs to 13 residues. The germline gives CDR1 SQVTM, CDR2 ANQGSEA. V shed 1 base and J shed 6 bases, with 12 bases lying between them. The CDR3 DNA reads as TGCAGCGTTGAAGCACAGGGAATACATGGCTACACCTTC. Protein: CSVEAQGIHGYTF.

V and J are TRBV19 and TRBJ2-7, with 7 bases lining up with TRBD1. V lost 5 bases and J lost 2; bases outside the gene matches: 6. Germline CDR1 and CDR2: LNHDA and SQIVND (reference sequence). This CDR3 contains 14 residues. CDR3 DNA: TGTGCCAGTAGTCAACAGGGGTCCACCTACGAGCAGTACTTC. This encodes CASSQQGSTYEQYF.

This clone was found a few times. J is TRBJ2-2 and V is TRBV30; D is unclear. The CDR3 has 15 amino acids. The V gene lost 0 bases and the J gene lost 1 base, with 9 bases spanning the gap. Germline CDR1 and CDR2: GTSNPN and SVGIG (reference sequence). CDR3 nucleotides: TGTGCCTGGAGTGTGTTAGCTAAGAACACCGGGGAGCTGTTTTTT. This codes for CAWSVLAKNTGELFF. Drawing the rest from reference TRBV30 and TRBJ2-2, the complete variable domain is SQTIHQWPATLVQPVGSPLSLECTVEGTSNPNLYWYRQAAGRGLQLLFYSVGIGQISSEVPQNLSASRPQDRQFILSSKKLLLSDSGFYLCAWSVLAKNTGELFFGEGSRLTVL.

This chain uses TRBV28 with TRBJ1-2; 7 bases are shared with TRBD1. J was trimmed by 4 bases and V by 5 bases; bases with no gene match: 10. CDR1 is MDHEN, CDR2 SYDVKM, per germline. This CDR3 has 15 residues. CDR3 region: CASSKGAFEGYGYTF. CDR3 nucleotides: TGTGCCAGCAGTAAGGGGGCCTTTGAAGGCTATGGCTACACCTTC.

The chain couples TRBV24-1 to TRBJ1-2, with TRBD1 identical over 9 bases. The CDR3 is 14 residues long. The ends lost 3 bases at V and 8 bases at J; junction bases unmatched: 6. The V gene's germline CDR1 is KGHDR and CDR2 SFDVKD. CDR3 region: CATSDRQGVIGYTF. The CDR3 coding sequence is TGTGCCACCAGTGATCGACAGGGGGTCATAGGCTACACCTTC.

This clone showed up just a few times. The rearrangement uses TRBV19 and TRBJ1-2; TRBD1 matches at 9 bases. Looked up from germline, CDR1 is LNHDA and CDR2 is SQIVND (reference sequence). Trimming cost V 6 bases and J 2 bases; bases outside gene matches: 10. CDR3 length: 16 residues. The CDR3 sequence: CASRPGQGSKNYGYTF. The CDR3, as DNA: TGTGCCAGTAGACCGGGACAGGGCTCTAAAAACTATGGCTACACCTTC. Filled out from reference TRBV19 and TRBJ1-2, the complete variable domain reads DGGITQSPKYLFRKEGQNVTLSCEQNLNHDAMYWYRQDPGQGLRLIYYSQIVNDFQKGDIAEGYSVSREKKESFPLTVTSAQKNPTAFYLCASRPGQGSKNYGYTFGSGTRLTVV.

In the case of this clone: This may arise from a read error, as a much more abundant clone is one base away. This chain links TRBV13 with TRBJ2-1; TRBD2 matches 10 bases. With 2 bases clipped from V and 5 bases from J, the junction kept 3 bases outside the gene matches. The germline V gene encodes CDR1 PRHDT and CDR2 FYEKMQ (reference sequence). The CDR3 is made up of 15 amino acids. CDR3 loop: CASSLNLAGDNEQFF. CDR3 in DNA: TGTGCCAGCAGCTTAAATCTAGCGGGAGACAATGAGCAGTTCTTC. The entire variable domain, with the rest obtained from reference TRBV13 and TRBJ2-1, is as follows: AAGVIQSPRHLIKEKRETATLKCYPIPRHDTVYWYQQGPGQDPQFLISFYEKMQSDKGSIPDRFSAQQFSDYHSELNMSSLELGDSALYFCASSLNLAGDNEQFFGPGTRLTVL.

The V and J genes are TRBV7-2 and TRBJ2-7; TRBD2 might be the D (6 bases). Germline V gives CDR1 SGHTA, CDR2 FQGNSA. V shed 5 bases and J shed 3 bases, with 14 bases lying between them. The CDR3 runs 14 residues. CDR3 sequence reads: CASSTGLTFYEQYF. The CDR3, as DNA: TGTGCCAGCAGCACCGGACTAACCTTCTACGAGCAGTACTTC.

V and J are TRBV10-3 and TRBJ1-1; TRBD1 matches at 7 bases. The CDR3 totals 17 residues. Per the germline V gene, CDR1 is ENHRY and CDR2 is SYGVKD. The V gene end was trimmed by 10 bases and the J gene end by 5 bases; junction bases not matched to a gene: 22. The CDR3 sequence: CATRPQGEVVFGTEAFF. The CDR3 DNA follows: TGTGCCACTCGACCCCAGGGGGAAGTAGTCTTTGGGACTGAAGCTTTCTTT.

The chain joins TRBV6-5 to TRBJ1-4; D is possibly TRBD1 (5 bases). Germline loops: CDR1 MNHEY, CDR2 SVGAGI. CDR3 length: 13 residues. Trimming shortened V by 5 bases and J by 8 bases, and 12 bases separated the two germline ends. The CDR3 sequence is CASSHFGGEKLFF. CDR3 DNA: TGTGCCAGCAGTCACTTCGGGGGGGAAAAACTGTTTTTT.